The clone carrying this TCR beta chain has a handful of counts. The entry originates in a study of Graves' ophthalmopathy and Graves' hyperthyroidism. The CDR3 runs 15 residues. V lost 4 bases and J lost 10, with 18 bases in between. Germline V CDR1 and CDR2: SGDLS, YYNGEE. Researchers took RNA transcripts and amplified TCR beta CDR3 regions from them. RT-PCR in the first round used HTBI primers; a second-round multiplex PCR followed. TCRdb used MiXCR to reprocess the multiplex PCR reads, holding one entry per CDR3 protein. Found here are about 740,000 distinct CDR3 sequences, roughly 40% of them singletons; the top ten hold about 40%.

This receptor was identified in an adult man with Graves' ophthalmopathy. J is TRBJ1-6 and V is TRBV9; D unclear. The sequencing input was peripheral blood. The CDR3 DNA is TGTGCCAGCAGCCCCAGGCGTGGGGATGCCTCACCCCTCCACTTT. Amino acid sequence: CASSPRRGDASPLHF.